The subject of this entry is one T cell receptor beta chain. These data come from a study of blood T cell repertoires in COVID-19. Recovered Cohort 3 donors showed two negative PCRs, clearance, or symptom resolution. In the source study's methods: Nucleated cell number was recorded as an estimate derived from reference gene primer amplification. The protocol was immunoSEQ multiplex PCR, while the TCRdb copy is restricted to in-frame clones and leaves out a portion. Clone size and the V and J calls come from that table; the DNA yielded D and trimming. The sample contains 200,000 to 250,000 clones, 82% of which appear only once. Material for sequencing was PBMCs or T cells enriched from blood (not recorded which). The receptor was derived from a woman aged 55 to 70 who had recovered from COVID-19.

This chain's CDR3 is CASSPPRTAYPYEQYF. The CDR3 region has the DNA TGTGCCAGCTCACCACCCCGGACAGCCTATCCTTACGAGCAGTACTTC. This chain links TRBV18 with TRBJ2-7; TRBD1 might be the D (6 bases). The V gene's germline CDR1 is KGHSH and CDR2 LQKENI. Trimming removed 0 bases from V and 4 bases from J, with 16 bases in between. The CDR3 is made up of 16 amino acids.